What follows are 14 T cell receptor beta chains derived from one specimen sequenced in a study of blood T cell repertoires in COVID-19. Assay used: immunoSEQ multiplex PCR; TCRdb lists only in-frame clones, some missing. Here the sample spans 50,000 to 75,000 clones, around 80% being singletons. Source material: peripheral blood. Receptors originate from a man aged 55-75 years with acute or convalescent COVID-19.

V is TRBV6-5 and J is TRBJ2-7; 7 bases match TRBD1. V was clipped by 2 bases and J by 10 bases; unmatched bases: 5. The CDR3 sequence is 12 residues long. Per germline, CDR1 MNHEY and CDR2 SVGAGI. Written as DNA, the CDR3 is TGTGCCAGCAGTTACCGAACAGGGGATCAGTACTTC. It is translated as CASSYRTGDQYF.

The chain couples TRBV11-2 to TRBJ2-3; D is perhaps TRBD2 (6 bases). Germline V CDR1 and CDR2: SGHAT, FQNNGV. Trimming took 4 bases from V and 3 from J, leaving 17 bases between them. CDR3 length: 16 amino acids. The CDR3 reads CASSYGPGRGTDTQYF. The CDR3 DNA follows: TGTGCCAGCAGCTACGGACCGGGACGGGGGACAGATACGCAGTATTTT.

This rearrangement joins TRBV7-9 to TRBJ1-4, with 7 bases identical to TRBD1. Germline lookup yields CDR1 SEHNR and CDR2 FQNEAQ (reference sequence). Trimming cost V 5 bases and J 4 bases; bases outside gene matches: 7. The CDR3 consists of 15 residues. For the CDR3, the DNA is TGTGCCAGCAGCACCGGGACAGAAGTTAATGAAAAACTGTTTTTT. The encoded protein is CASSTGTEVNEKLFF. Full variable domain (outside the CDR3, taken from reference TRBV7-9 and TRBJ1-4): DTGVSQNPRHKITKRGQNVTFRCDPISEHNRLYWYRQTLGQGPEFLTYFQNEAQLEKSRLLSDRFSAERPKGSFSTLEIQRTEQGDSAMYLCASSTGTEVNEKLFFGSGTQLSVL.

The chain links TRBV5-1 to TRBJ2-3, with 13 bases fitting TRBD2. CDR3 length equals 17 residues. The V segment lost 4 bases and the J segment 3 bases; nucleotides outside the gene matches: 8. Germline V lookup: CDR1 SGHRS, CDR2 YFSETQ. The CDR3 loop reads CASSGTSGVGVTDTQYF. CDR3 in DNA: TGCGCCAGCAGCGGGACTAGCGGGGTGGGGGTTACAGATACGCAGTATTTT.

The rearrangement links TRBV3-1 (or the pseudogene TRBV3-2) to TRBJ1-2; D unresolved. Per germline, CDR1 LGHDT and CDR2 YNNKEL (reference sequence). This CDR3 is built from 13 residues. Trimming took off 1 base at V and 2 bases at J, with 5 bases between the two ends. This CDR3 is CASSQAKNYGYTF. The CDR3 DNA follows: TGTGCCAGCAGCCAAGCAAAAAACTATGGCTACACCTTC.

Notes on this clone: One end of the junction fails to match germline, which may point to a read error. The chain couples TRBV19 to TRBJ2-1; TRBD2 matches 7 bases. Germline CDR1 reads LNHDA; CDR2 reads SQIVND (reference sequence). The CDR3 spans 16 residues. CDR3 DNA sequence: TGTGCCAGTAGTATTTTTGGAGCGGGATCCTTCAATGAGCAGTTCTTC. The encoded protein is CASSIFGAGSFNEQFF.

The rearrangement uses TRBV7-9 and TRBJ1-1, with 7 nucleotides matching TRBD1. J gave up 4 bases and V 5 bases, and 13 bases lay outside the gene matches. Germline V gene lookup returns CDR1 SEHNR and CDR2 FQNEAQ (reference sequence). The CDR3 consists of 16 residues. The CDR3 loop is CASSLYRGEVSTEAFF. The CDR3 bases are TGTGCCAGCAGCCTATACAGGGGAGAGGTGAGCACTGAAGCTTTCTTT.

There are a few counts of this clone. The rearrangement joins TRBV9 to TRBJ2-7; TRBD1 aligns across 10 bases. Germline lookup yields CDR1 SGDLS and CDR2 YYNGEE. This CDR3 comprises 17 residues. The ends lost 0 bases at V and 5 bases at J; junction bases unmatched: 11. CDR3 DNA: TGTGCCAGCAGCGTAGCCGGTGGGGGACAGGGGATCGACGAGCAGTACTTC. Translation: CASSVAGGGQGIDEQYF.

The table lists this clone with a count of one. The chain employs TRBV29-1 and TRBJ2-5, with a weak D call TRBD1 (7 bases). Germline V gene data show CDR1 as SQVTM and CDR2 as ANQGSEA. The CDR3 sequence is 14 residues long. The germline V and J ends were trimmed by 5 bases and 5 bases, with 18 bases remaining between them. The CDR3 is CSVNLGQGGETQYF. CDR3 DNA: TGCAGCGTTAACTTAGGCCAGGGGGGTGAGACCCAGTACTTC.

This clone was found a few times. CDR3 loop: CAISESELAGGYNEQFF. The CDR3 region has the DNA TGTGCCATCAGTGAGTCGGAGCTAGCGGGTGGTTACAATGAGCAGTTCTTC. The chain recombines TRBV10-3 with TRBJ2-1; 8 bases map to TRBD2. The germline gives CDR1 ENHRY, CDR2 SYGVKD. Unmatched junction bases numbered 8, after V lost 0 bases and J lost 4 bases. This CDR3 is 17 amino acids long.

The chain has TRBV7-2 and TRBJ2-2; 12 bases align to TRBD2. With 3 bases clipped from V and 3 bases from J, the junction kept 8 bases outside the gene matches. In germline, CDR1 is SGHTA, CDR2 FQGNSA. CDR3 length equals 18 residues. CDR3 residues: CASSLLLAGGGDTGELFF. The CDR3 DNA follows: TGTGCCAGCAGCTTGCTACTAGCGGGAGGCGGGGACACCGGGGAGCTGTTTTTT.

The chain recombines TRBV7-2 with TRBJ2-1; 9 nucleotides line up with TRBD1. Germline loops: CDR1 SGHTA, CDR2 FQGNSA. With V trimmed by 0 bases and J by 6 bases, 9 bases remained unmatched. The CDR3 covers 17 residues. The CDR3 region has the DNA TGTGCCAGCAGCTTAGCCCGAACAGGGGGCGTTTCCAATGAGCAGTTCTTC. Translation gives CASSLARTGGVSNEQFF.

The chain employs TRBV9 and TRBJ2-7; 7 nucleotides align to TRBD2. Trimming removed 0 bases from V and 5 bases from J; junction bases left unmatched: 5. Germline V CDR1 and CDR2: SGDLS, YYNGEE. CDR3 length equals 14 residues. The CDR3 loop is CASSVGGGRDEQYF. The CDR3 nucleotides read TGTGCCAGCAGCGTAGGGGGAGGGCGCGACGAGCAGTACTTC.

The rearrangement links TRBV28 to TRBJ1-1, with D perhaps matching TRBD1 (6 bases). The CDR3 is made up of 15 amino acids. Germline CDR1 and CDR2: MDHEN and SYDVKM. V dropped 3 bases and J dropped 1 base, with 12 bases sitting between them. CDR3 nucleotide sequence: TGTGCCAGCAGTTTGGTTACCAGGGGGAACACTGAAGCTTTCTTT. This gives the protein CASSLVTRGNTEAFF.